This TCR beta chain was captured by sequencing in a study of tumor-infiltrating lymphocytes in primary liver carcinoma. About the research overall: Roughly 3.5 to 7.5 million productive TCRbeta reads came from each sample, comparable across tissue types.

The CDR3 has 15 amino acids. The germline gives CDR1 SGHAT, CDR2 FQNNGV. Of note for this clonotype: A junction end diverges from the germline sequence, so it may reflect a read error.

Unsorted whole blood supplied the blood RNA, and germline DNA was isolated too. The template, 450 to 650 ng total RNA, yielded TCR beta cDNA made with a constant-region primer. Sequencing libraries for TCR beta derived from three nested multiplex PCR rounds that used slightly modified ARM-PCR. The first two PCR rounds used TRBV1-TRBV30 primers with a Cbeta primer, 9 to 11 cycles each. TCRdb ran MiXCR on the multiplex PCR reads and lists one entry per CDR3 protein. The sample lists 150,000 to 200,000 distinct CDR3 sequences, roughly two thirds occurring once. The TCR sequence derives from a woman between 55 and 75 years old with primary liver carcinoma and hepatitis B virus infection. The sequencing sample was made of peripheral blood. This chain links TRBV11-2 with TRBJ2-3; 8 bases map to TRBD1. This chain's CDR3 is CASSFNRGSTDTQYF. For the CDR3, the DNA is TGTGCCAGCAGCTTTAACAGGGGGAGCACGGATACGCAGTATTTT.